Below are 15 T cell receptor beta chains sequenced from a single sample in a study of T cell changes during pregnancy in multiple sclerosis. The table came from immunoSEQ multiplex PCR; TCRdb's copy has only in-frame clones and leaves some out. The sample consists of about 20,000 clones, roughly nine tenths of them appearing once. Sequenced material: CD8+ T cells from peripheral blood mononuclear cells, taken after pregnancy. These receptors were taken from a female donor in good health, enrolled as a control in a pregnancy study.

This rearrangement joins TRBV5-4 to TRBJ1-1; D not certain. Looked up from germline, CDR1 is SGHNT and CDR2 is YYREEE (reference sequence). CDR3 length: 13 amino acids. V lost 4 bases, J lost 7 bases, and 14 bases lay in between. The CDR3, as DNA: TGTGCCAGCAGCCTAGGTCTCGGCCTTGAAGCTTTCTTT. It is translated as CASSLGLGLEAFF.

The chain is built from TRBV11-2 and TRBJ1-6; D may be TRBD1 (6 bases). V lost 4 bases and J 13 bases, leaving 17 bases between the germline ends. Germline lookup yields CDR1 SGHAT and CDR2 FQNNGV. The CDR3 length is 14 residues. The CDR3 region is CASSSGDTFVPLHF. The CDR3, as DNA: TGTGCCAGCAGCTCAGGGGACACCTTTGTTCCCCTCCACTTT. Based on the CDR3 plus reference TRBV11-2 and TRBJ1-6, the full variable domain is EAGVAQSPRYKIIEKRQSVAFWCNPISGHATLYWYQQILGQGPKLLIQFQNNGVVDDSQLPKDRFSAERLKGVDSTLKIQPAKLEDSAVYLCASSSGDTFVPLHFGNGTRLTVT.

The table lists this clone with a count of one. This chain uses TRBV30 with TRBJ2-7, with 8 bases aligning to TRBD2. Per germline, CDR1 GTSNPN and CDR2 SVGIG (reference sequence). V dropped 1 base and J dropped 5; count of bases not matched to a gene: 7. The CDR3 covers 14 residues. The CDR3 loop is CAWSAGGGADEQYF. The DNA of the CDR3 is TGTGCCTGGAGTGCCGGGGGGGGTGCTGACGAGCAGTACTTC.

In this sample, this clone turned up once. V is TRBV10-3 and J is TRBJ2-7; the match to TRBD2 covers 9 bases. V was pared by 3 bases and J by 3 bases, with 9 bases of the junction left unmatched. The CDR3 spans 16 residues. CDR1 is ENHRY, CDR2 SYGVKD, per germline. The CDR3 protein is CAISDTPGLAFYEQYF. CDR3 coding DNA: TGTGCCATCAGTGACACACCGGGACTAGCTTTCTACGAGCAGTACTTC.

In DNA form, the CDR3 reads TGTGCCAGCAGTGACGGGGGCGGGGGAGTCTACAATGAGCAGTTCTTC. Translated: CASSDGGGGVYNEQFF. V usage is TRBV6-4 and J usage is TRBJ2-1, with D perhaps matching TRBD2 (7 bases). The germline V and J ends were trimmed by 2 bases and 3 bases, with 14 bases remaining between them. Germline loops: CDR1 MRHNA, CDR2 SNTAGT. CDR3 length: 16 amino acids.

V usage is TRBV19 and J usage is TRBJ2-5; D call uncertain. The ends were cut back, 3 bases at V and 4 bases at J, with 9 bases in the middle. The CDR3 length is 13 residues. In germline, CDR1 is LNHDA, CDR2 SQIVND (reference sequence). The CDR3, as DNA: TGTGCCAGTAGTATCGTCCTAGGAGAGACCCAGTACTTC. It is translated as CASSIVLGETQYF.

The chain is built from TRBV16 and TRBJ1-2; D might be TRBD1 (5 bases). Germline V gene sequence: CDR1 KGHSY, CDR2 FQNENV. V lost 4 bases to trimming and J lost 6 bases, with 18 bases between them. This CDR3 spans 15 amino acids. CDR3 nucleotide sequence: TGTGCCAGCAGCCGCCCAGGGCAGGATCTCGATGGCTACACCTTC. Translation gives CASSRPGQDLDGYTF. Full variable domain (outside the CDR3, taken from reference TRBV16 and TRBJ1-2): GEEVAQTPKHLVRGEGQKAKLYCAPIKGHSYVFWYQQVLKNEFKFLISFQNENVFDETGMPKERFSAKCLPNSPCSLEIQATKLEDSAVYFCASSRPGQDLDGYTFGSGTRLTVV.

The chain joins TRBV9 to TRBJ2-1; 7 bases fit TRBD2. CDR1 SGDLS and CDR2 YYNGEE come from the germline V gene. V shed 0 bases and J 4 bases; nucleotides not matched to a gene: 7. The CDR3 spans 16 residues. For the CDR3, the DNA is TGTGCCAGCAGCGTAGTGGCGGGAGTCTTTTACAATGAGCAGTTCTTC. Translating it yields CASSVVAGVFYNEQFF.

The chain joins TRBV25-1 to TRBJ2-1; D call uncertain. The V and J ends lost 4 bases and 4 bases respectively, with 11 bases between them. The V gene's germline CDR1 is MGHDK and CDR2 SYGVNS. CDR3 length equals 14 residues. CDR3 amino acids: CASSGLRVYNEQFF. The CDR3 DNA reads as TGTGCCAGCAGTGGGCTTCGGGTATACAATGAGCAGTTCTTC.

The chain has TRBV30 and TRBJ1-1, with D unresolved. V was shortened by 1 base and J by 0 bases, with 9 bases between the two germline ends. The germline CDR1 and CDR2 sequences are GTSNPN and SVGIG (reference sequence). CDR3 length equals 14 residues. The CDR3 sequence: CAWSEKRMNTEAFF. Written as DNA, the CDR3 is TGTGCCTGGAGTGAGAAGAGAATGAACACTGAAGCTTTCTTT.

The J gene is TRBJ2-1, the V gene TRBV6-4, with 9 positions matching TRBD1. After removal of 2 bases from V and 5 bases from J, the junction contained 4 bases not matched to a gene. The CDR3 is 15 residues long. CDR1 is MRHNA and CDR2 is SNTAGT in the germline V gene. The CDR3 DNA reads as TGTGCCAGCAGTGACCGTCGGACAGGGGACAATGAGCAGTTCTTC. Amino acids: CASSDRRTGDNEQFF.

J is TRBJ2-7 and V is TRBV5-6, with D unclear. V shed 1 base and J shed 7 bases, with 9 bases lying between them. The CDR3 has 12 amino acids. In germline, CDR1 is SGHDT, CDR2 YYEEEE. CDR3 amino acids: CASSLIDGEQYF. The CDR3 DNA is TGTGCCAGCAGCTTGATCGACGGGGAGCAGTACTTC.

J is TRBJ1-2 and V is TRBV7-9; 9 positions agree with TRBD1. The CDR3 sequence is 15 residues long. The germline gives CDR1 SEHNR, CDR2 FQNEAQ (reference sequence). With 6 bases clipped from V and 8 bases from J, the junction kept 13 bases outside the gene matches. CDR3 nucleotides: TGTGCCAGCAGATGGGGACAGGGTAATTCGAGGGGCTACACCTTC. It specifies CASRWGQGNSRGYTF.

The chain carries TRBV4-1 and TRBJ2-7, with a tentative D call TRBD1 (6 bases). The V gene lost 0 bases and the J gene lost 3 bases, with 12 bases spanning the gap. Germline CDR1 is MGHRA and CDR2 is YSYEKL. This CDR3 contains 15 residues. CDR3 in amino acids: CASSQEGGSSYEQYF. The CDR3 region has the DNA TGCGCCAGCAGCCAAGAAGGGGGATCGAGCTACGAGCAGTACTTC.

The genes are TRBV5-6 and TRBJ2-1, with a possible D match to TRBD1 (5 bases). Trimming cost V 4 bases and J 10 bases, with 18 bases left between them. Germline V gene sequence: CDR1 SGHDT, CDR2 YYEEEE. The CDR3 totals 14 residues. CDR3 coding DNA: TGTGCCAGCAGCCCTTGGACCTTTTGGGGCGAGCAGTTCTTC. Protein sequence: CASSPWTFWGEQFF.